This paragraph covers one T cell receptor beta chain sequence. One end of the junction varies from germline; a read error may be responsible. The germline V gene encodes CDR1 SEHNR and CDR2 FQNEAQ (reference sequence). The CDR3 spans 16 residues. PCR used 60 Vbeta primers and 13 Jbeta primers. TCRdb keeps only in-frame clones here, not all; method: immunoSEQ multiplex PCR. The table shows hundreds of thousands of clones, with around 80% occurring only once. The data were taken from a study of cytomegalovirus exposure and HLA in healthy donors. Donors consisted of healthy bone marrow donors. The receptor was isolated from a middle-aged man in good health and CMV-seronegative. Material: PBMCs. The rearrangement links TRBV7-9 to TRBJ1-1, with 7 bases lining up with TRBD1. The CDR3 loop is CSSSSTGPNLNTEAFF. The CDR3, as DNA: TGTTCCAGCAGTTCGACAGGGCCGAATCTGAACACTGAAGCTTTCTTT.